The rows below give T cell receptor beta chains drawn from one sample of a study of CD8 T cells in Susac syndrome. TCRdb processed the immunoSEQ multiplex PCR reads anew with MiXCR; each CDR3 protein has one entry. The sample includes 100,000 to 150,000 distinct CDR3 sequences, approximately 93% of them seen just once. The sample was CD8+ T cells from PBMCs. These receptors came from a human donor with multiple sclerosis. CDR3s include the opening cysteine and the closing phenylalanine or tryptophan. Fields, in order: CDR3 length, J gene, D gene, clone size, V gene, CDR3 protein, CDR3 DNA. D genes are given only for firm matches. For some rows the clone size is stated as once, few or many, or as a class when expanded; others skip it.

17	TRBJ1-2	TRBD1	once	TRBV7-9	CASSHPEAQGADYGYTF	TGTGCCAGCAGCCACCCCGAGGCACAGGGGGCGGACTATGGCTACACCTTC
16	TRBJ1-5	TRBD1	-	TRBV18	CASSRAPRDRAQPQHF	TGTGCCAGCTCACGGGCTCCCCGGGACAGGGCCCAGCCCCAGCATTTT
14	TRBJ1-3	-	-	TRBV7-9	CASGLSEFGNTIYF	TGTGCCAGCGGTTTAAGTGAATTCGGAAACACCATATATTTT
17	TRBJ2-7	-	-	TRBV4-1	CASSKIPFAFMSYEQYF	TGCGCCAGCAGCAAAATTCCGTTCGCTTTTATGAGCTACGAGCAGTACTTC
14	TRBJ2-7	TRBD1	-	TRBV6-5	CASSPTGTGDEQYF	TGTGCCAGCAGTCCAACCGGGACAGGGGACGAGCAGTACTTC
14	TRBJ2-2	-	-	TRBV9	CASSTTPGTGELFF	TGTGCCAGCAGCACCACCCCGGGCACCGGGGAGCTGTTTTTT
14	TRBJ1-1	-	-	TRBV7-9	CASSAKGGNTEAFF	TGTGCCAGCAGCGCGAAAGGGGGGAACACTGAAGCTTTCTTT
14	TRBJ2-2	TRBD2	-	TRBV11-1	CASTPGSGAGELFF	TGTGCCAGCACCCCAGGGAGCGGGGCCGGGGAGCTGTTTTTT
16	TRBJ2-4	-	-	TRBV12-3/TRBV12-4	CASSPQGGRAKNIQYF	TGTGCCAGCAGCCCACAGGGGGGGAGGGCCAAAAACATTCAGTACTTC
17	TRBJ2-1	-	-	TRBV23-1	CASSQSSTSLQVDEQFF	TGCGCCAGCAGTCAATCGAGTACTAGCTTACAGGTCGATGAGCAGTTCTTC
15	TRBJ2-5	-	-	TRBV19	CASSNPTARIKTQYF	TGTGCCAGTAGTAACCCAACAGCTCGGATTAAGACCCAGTACTTC
11	TRBJ2-2	-	-	TRBV23-1	CASSQAGELFF	TGCGCCAGCAGTCAGGCCGGGGAGCTGTTTTTT
15	TRBJ2-1	TRBD2	-	TRBV13	CASSLDSGSGNEQFF	TGTGCCAGCAGCTTAGATAGCGGGAGTGGGAATGAGCAGTTCTTC
13	TRBJ2-1	TRBD1	-	TRBV4-1	CASSQVKDRPQFF	TGCGCCAGCAGCCAAGTTAAGGACAGGCCGCAGTTCTTC
17	TRBJ2-2	-	-	TRBV2	CASSEVKGAGATGELFF	TGTGCCAGCAGTGAAGTGAAGGGAGCAGGAGCCACCGGGGAGCTGTTTTTT
12	TRBJ2-1	-	-	TRBV13	CASSLVRAEQFF	TGTGCCAGCAGCTTAGTCCGGGCCGAGCAGTTCTTC
15	TRBJ1-3	-	-	TRBV7-2	CASSIDAISGNTIYF	TGTGCCAGCAGCATAGACGCCATCTCTGGAAACACCATATATTTT
15	TRBJ1-2	-	-	TRBV14	CASSQDRRGAYGYTF	TGTGCCAGCAGCCAAGATCGGAGGGGAGCCTATGGCTACACCTTC
15	TRBJ1-1	TRBD1	-	TRBV12-3/TRBV12-4	CASSLVGNRKGAAFF	TGTGCCAGCAGTTTGGTCGGCAACAGGAAGGGGGCCGCTTTCTTT
12	TRBJ1-2	-	-	TRBV27	CASSGRSYGYTF	TGTGCCAGCAGTGGCAGGTCCTATGGCTACACCTTC
15	TRBJ2-3	TRBD2	-	TRBV13	CASSLGGRREDTQYF	TGTGCCAGCAGCTTAGGCGGGAGGCGTGAAGATACGCAGTATTTT
14	TRBJ2-5	-	-	TRBV24-1	CATGGPGSQETQYF	TGTGCCACCGGGGGTCCGGGGAGTCAAGAGACCCAGTACTTC
15	TRBJ1-2	-	-	TRBV7-9	CASSSNRDRTYGYTF	TGTGCCAGCAGCTCAAACAGGGATAGAACCTATGGCTACACCTTC
14	TRBJ1-5	-	-	TRBV3-1	CASSQDLSRQPQHF	TGTGCCAGCAGCCAAGACCTAAGCCGGCAGCCCCAGCATTTT
17	TRBJ2-5	TRBD2	-	TRBV3-1	CASSRDGAGASRETQYF	TGTGCCAGCAGCCGCGACGGAGCGGGGGCTTCCCGAGAGACCCAGTACTTC
16	TRBJ2-5	TRBD2	-	TRBV14	CASSQGLAKYQETQYF	TGTGCCAGCAGCCAGGGACTAGCAAAGTACCAAGAGACCCAGTACTTC
16	TRBJ2-3	-	-	TRBV24-1	CATSEKQRSLADTQYF	TGTGCCACCAGTGAGAAACAGCGGAGCCTCGCAGATACGCAGTATTTT
14	TRBJ2-1	-	-	TRBV11-2	CASSLAGAGNEQFF	TGTGCCAGCAGCTTAGCGGGGGCAGGTAATGAGCAGTTCTTC
17	TRBJ2-7	TRBD1	-	TRBV28	CASRPRDRGLGSYEQYF	TGTGCCAGCAGACCCCGGGACAGGGGGTTAGGTTCCTACGAGCAGTACTTC
16	TRBJ2-5	TRBD2	-	TRBV24-1	CATSDPRRGTEETQYF	TGTGCCACCAGTGATCCCCGGCGGGGGACTGAAGAGACCCAGTACTTC
13	TRBJ1-1	-	-	TRBV11-2	CASSLATGTEAFF	TGTGCCAGCAGCTTAGCGACTGGCACTGAAGCTTTCTTT
15	TRBJ2-1	-	-	TRBV4-1	CASSQDSPGYNEQFF	TGCGCCAGCAGCCAAGATTCCCCAGGCTACAATGAGCAGTTCTTC
18	TRBJ2-1	-	-	TRBV3-1	CASSQDRDFITPGNEQFF	TGTGCCAGCAGCCAAGACCGGGACTTTATCACGCCGGGGAATGAGCAGTTCTTC
15	TRBJ1-6	-	-	TRBV25-1	CASSEFGGSNSPLHF	TGTGCCAGCAGTGAATTTGGCGGGAGTAATTCACCCCTCCACTTT
11	TRBJ2-1	-	few	TRBV19	CASSGSNEQFF	TGTGCCAGTAGTGGGTCCAATGAGCAGTTCTTC
17	TRBJ2-2	TRBD1	-	TRBV11-3	CASSRFGQGAPTGELFF	TGTGCCAGCAGCCGTTTTGGTCAGGGGGCGCCCACCGGGGAGCTGTTTTTT
15	TRBJ1-1	-	-	TRBV5-1	CASSLHGQVNTEAFF	TGCGCCAGCAGCCTACACGGACAAGTGAACACTGAAGCTTTCTTT
14	TRBJ2-2	TRBD1	-	TRBV29-1	CSALDRGRGGELFF	TGCAGCGCCCTGGACAGGGGGCGAGGCGGGGAGCTGTTTTTT
16	TRBJ1-5	TRBD1	once	TRBV7-8	CASSPDRLGNNQPQHF	TGTGCCAGCAGCCCGGACAGGTTGGGGAATAATCAGCCCCAGCATTTT
15	TRBJ2-1	TRBD2	-	TRBV5-1	CASSLGLAGGHEQFF	TGCGCCAGCAGCCTGGGACTAGCGGGAGGGCATGAGCAGTTCTTC
14	TRBJ2-1	-	-	TRBV5-1	CASTSSTRNNEQFF	TGCGCCAGCACCTCTAGCACGAGGAACAATGAGCAGTTCTTC